This T cell receptor beta chain was documented in a study of shared clonotypes between healthy human individuals. Across the whole study: The people who gave samples were a couple of women and a few men aged 18 to 49.

Study conclusions and caveats: Collection of samples was limited to blood; tissue repertoires likely differ. Incompleteness in sorted-subset sequencing, despite large depth, was shown by rarefaction.

When replicate PCRs were run on sorted subsets, they used about 200 ng DNA, about 31,000 T cell genomes. This table comes from immunoSEQ multiplex PCR, and its TCRdb copy is limited to in-frame clones, with some not included. The sample yields around 1.5 million clones, approximately 98% seen once. Remarks on this clone: Its antigen is unknown.

This clonotype was sampled from a man aged 25 to 40 in good health. Sequencing used naive CD4+ T cells sorted from blood. Described subset: CD45RA+ positively selected.

The CDR3 spells CASSPGAGRTDTQYF. Here the CDR3 DNA reads TGTGCCAGCAGCCCGGGGGCGGGACGCACAGATACGCAGTATTTT. The V call is TRBV5-4, the J call TRBJ2-3; either TRBD1 or TRBD2 may fit D (6 bases each). Between the trimmed V and J ends, which lost 4 bases and 1 base, there was a span of 13 bases. In germline, CDR1 is SGHNT, CDR2 YYREEE (reference sequence). The CDR3 contains 15 residues.